This T cell receptor beta chain was recovered during a study of blood T cell repertoires in COVID-19. Whole-study context: Samples came from the United States, Italy and Spain, spanning acute and convalescent COVID-19. The analysed material was cDNA or gDNA that came from T cells, B-cell-depleted T cells, or PBMCs.

Sequenced by immunoSEQ multiplex PCR; TCRdb stores in-frame clones only, minus some. This table has 350,000 or so clones, under 95% appearing once. V dropped 0 bases and J dropped 0 bases, with 3 bases sitting between them. The CDR3 has 13 residues. The germline gives CDR1 SGDLS, CDR2 YYNGEE. Study members were between about 18 and 90 years old and lived in 20 to 30 US regions. The study counted Cohort 3 donors as recovered given two negative PCRs, clearance, or symptom resolution. The chain recombines TRBV9 with TRBJ1-2, with D unresolved. The specimen sequenced was PBMCs or T cells enriched from blood (not recorded which). The clonotype was recovered from a woman aged 25 to 39 who had recovered from COVID-19. The DNA for the CDR3 is TGTGCCAGCAGCGTAGGAGCTAACTATGGCTACACCTTC. Its translation is CASSVGANYGYTF.